Listed here are 7 T cell receptor beta chains from one sample, sequenced in a study of T cell responses to AZD1222 COVID-19 vaccine listed by TCRdb under 2021. Libraries were prepared through the immunoSEQ multiplex PCR assay. The immuneACCESS repertoire file appears here via TCRdb, limited to in-frame rearrangements. These files lack a portion of the clones; in checked studies, under half of the deficit traces to unresolved V genes, and the cause of the others is not known. Across this sample there are 150,000 to 200,000 clones, with 70% to 90% seen only once. Approximately 10% of the sample goes to the ten largest clones. In the paper's terms, the time point label means: about 28 days (+/-7) after the second vaccine dose. The specimen was peripheral blood, collected 28 days after the second AZD1222 dose. The receptor set was obtained from an adult who received the AZD1222 COVID-19 vaccine.

The rearrangement joins TRBV19 to TRBJ1-6; D is undetermined. This CDR3 spans 15 amino acids. The germline V gene has CDR1 LNHDA and CDR2 SQIVND (reference sequence). With 4 bases removed from V and 0 bases from J, the gap between germline ends came to 7 bases. The CDR3 DNA is TGTGCCAGTAGTACCTCAGGCTCCTATAATTCACCCCTCCACTTT. Residues: CASSTSGSYNSPLHF.

Only one count was recorded for this clone. The CDR3 loop reads CASSQGYGYTF. The CDR3 nucleotides read TGTGCCAGCAGCCAGGGTTATGGCTACACCTTC. This chain connects TRBV6-2 or TRBV6-3 to TRBJ1-2; D is possibly TRBD1 (5 bases). This CDR3 comprises 11 residues. Trimming shortened V by 6 bases and J by 5 bases, and 7 bases separated the two germline ends. Germline assignment: CDR1 MNHEY and CDR2 SVGEGT.

This chain links TRBV7-2 with TRBJ2-3; TRBD2 matches at 13 bases. Per the germline V gene, CDR1 is SGHTA and CDR2 is FQGNSA. CDR3 length: 18 amino acids. V shed 4 bases, J shed 1 base, and the junction held 8 bases outside the gene matches. CDR3 sequence (DNA): TGTGCCAGCAGCTCGTGGACTAGCGGGGGTTCTGGCACAGATACGCAGTATTTT. Encoded protein: CASSSWTSGGSGTDTQYF.

The chain combines TRBV19 with TRBJ1-2, with TRBD1 matching 8 bases. Germline CDR1 reads LNHDA; CDR2 reads SQIVND (reference sequence). There are 14 residues in the CDR3. V dropped 5 bases and J dropped 1; count of bases not matched to a gene: 3. CDR3 bases: TGTGCCAGTAGTGGACAGGGTCGTAACTATGGCTACACCTTC. It specifies CASSGQGRNYGYTF.

Comment on this clone: Other nucleotide sequences from this sample produce the same CDR3. V is TRBV6-5 and J is TRBJ2-7; 7 bases align to TRBD1. Germline CDR1 is MNHEY and CDR2 is SVGAGI. J was trimmed by 0 bases and V by 4 bases; bases with no gene match: 3. The CDR3 contains 14 residues. The DNA for the CDR3 is TGTGCCAGCAGTTCGACAGGGAGCTCCTACGAGCAGTACTTC. It yields the protein CASSSTGSSYEQYF.

The gene calls are TRBV18 and TRBJ1-2, with D maybe TRBD1 (5 bases). Germline values: CDR1 KGHSH, CDR2 LQKENI. CDR3 length: 14 residues. Trimming removed 5 bases from V and 12 bases from J, with 22 bases in between. The CDR3 DNA reads as TGTGCCAGCTCAATGGACGTCCTCCGGGCAGGGAACACCTTC. It is translated as CASSMDVLRAGNTF.

This chain connects TRBV18 to TRBJ2-1, with TRBD2 matching 10 bases. The junction had 8 bases not matched to a gene; V was cut back by 8 bases and J by 7 bases. Germline V gene sequence: CDR1 KGHSH, CDR2 LQKENI. The CDR3 has 14 residues. The CDR3 sequence is CASDLAGGVNEQFF. For the CDR3, the DNA is TGTGCCAGCGATTTAGCGGGGGGAGTTAATGAGCAGTTCTTC.